This paragraph reports one T cell receptor beta chain. This table comes from immunoSEQ multiplex PCR, and its TCRdb copy is limited to in-frame clones, with some not included. The sample holds some 99,000 clones, 75% to 85% seen once. V was pared by 1 base and J by 7 bases, with 17 bases between. The germline V gene has CDR1 SGHNT and CDR2 YENEEA. The CDR3 length is 15 residues. This sample was taken from a study of blood T cell repertoires in COVID-19. The sequence was obtained from a man aged 65 to 85 with acute or convalescent COVID-19. Input material: peripheral blood. The chain uses TRBV11-3 and TRBJ2-7; a possible D gene is TRBD2 (6 bases). The CDR3 loop reads CASSLGAGRIQEQYF. CDR3 nucleotides: TGTGCCAGCAGCTTAGGGGCCGGGAGAATTCAAGAGCAGTACTTC.